These 11 T cell receptor beta chains share one sample of origin, sequenced in a study of spatial heterogeneity in lung cancer. General observations from the study: Counts that tracked tumor mutation counts were those of expanded intratumoral alpha and beta TCRs.

These receptors' targets are unknown. A single record per CDR3 protein comes from TCRdb applying MiXCR to the 5' RACE reads. This sample has 3,400 or so distinct CDR3 sequences, with approximately 15% found just once. Time point here: sample taken at primary tumor resection. The material was lung tumor tissue, obtained at surgery. Every receptor here comes from a female donor with early-stage non-small cell lung cancer.

This clonotype is medium-sized (0.01 to 0.1%). This beta chain is a stray read from a library made for alpha chains; its abundance is not meaningful. The chain uses TRBV7-9 and TRBJ2-2, with 7 bases that match TRBD1. J gave up 4 bases and V 5 bases, and 7 bases lay outside the gene matches. In germline, CDR1 is SEHNR, CDR2 FQNEAQ (reference sequence). The CDR3 covers 15 residues. CDR3 region: CASSPRDRITGELFF. CDR3 DNA sequence: TGTGCCAGCAGCCCCCGGGACAGAATCACCGGGGAGCTGTTTTTT.

This clonotype was seen repeatedly, ten times or more. A library made for alpha chains picked up this beta chain off target, so its size means little. Written as DNA, the CDR3 is TGTGCCAGCAGCTTTCAGCAGGCCTTAACAGGGGGCTACACCTTC. It yields the protein CASSFQQALTGGYTF. The chain employs TRBV11-2 and TRBJ1-2; D perhaps matches TRBD1 (6 bases). Germline CDR1 SGHAT, CDR2 FQNNGV. The V and J ends lost 3 bases and 8 bases respectively, with 19 bases between them. The CDR3 has 15 residues.

This clonotype is judged medium-sized (0.01 to 0.1%). This beta chain appears as a stray read in a library generated for alpha chains; its size is not informative. The CDR3 bases are TGTGCCAGCAGTTATGGGAGGACAGGGGGGAACACTGAAGCTTTCTTT. Protein product: CASSYGRTGGNTEAFF. The chain has TRBV6-2 or TRBV6-3 and TRBJ1-1; 10 bases are a match to TRBD1. This CDR3 has 16 residues. V was clipped by 3 bases and J by 1 base; unmatched bases: 5. CDR1 is MNHEY and CDR2 is SVGEGT in the germline V gene.

In regard to this clonotype: This beta chain is a stray read from a library made for alpha chains; its abundance is not meaningful. The rearrangement joins TRBV6-6 to TRBJ2-1, with TRBD1 matching 7 bases. V dropped 6 bases and J dropped 7; count of bases not matched to a gene: 3. CDR3 length: 12 residues. Germline loops: CDR1 MNHNY, CDR2 SVGAGI (reference sequence). The CDR3 nucleotides are TGTGCCAGCAGGGACAGGTATAATGAGCAGTTCTTC. Protein sequence: CASRDRYNEQFF.

About this clonotype: This beta chain slipped into a library made for alpha chains as a stray read, so its size is not meaningful. The chain joins TRBV29-1 to TRBJ1-1; no clear D. This CDR3 has 11 residues. The ends were cut back, 7 bases at V and 4 bases at J, with 10 bases in the middle. The germline V gene encodes CDR1 SQVTM and CDR2 ANQGSEA. The CDR3 sequence is CSAGPLTEAFF. In DNA form, the CDR3 reads TGCAGCGCTGGACCACTCACTGAAGCTTTCTTT.

A few counts support this clonotype. This beta chain slipped into a library made for alpha chains as a stray read, so its size is not meaningful. V is TRBV15 and J is TRBJ2-7; TRBD1 matches at 7 bases. The germline V gene has CDR1 LNHNV and CDR2 YYDKDF (reference sequence). V shed 6 bases, J shed 1 base, and the junction held 9 bases outside the gene matches. CDR3 size: 15 residues. Written as DNA, the CDR3 is TGTGCCACCAGATACCTTCCACAGGGGTCCTACGAGCAGTACTTC. Encoded protein: CATRYLPQGSYEQYF.

This clonotype appeared many times. The library was designed around alpha chains, so this beta chain is a stray read whose abundance carries little weight. The chain links TRBV7-6 to TRBJ1-1; the D gene is possibly TRBD1 (5 bases). Germline V gene lookup returns CDR1 SGHVS and CDR2 FNYEAQ. V lost 5 bases to trimming and J lost 8 bases, with 18 bases between them. CDR3 length: 14 residues. CDR3 sequence: CASSRTEGRLEAFF. The CDR3 bases are TGTGCCAGCAGCCGCACGGAGGGGCGATTGGAAGCTTTCTTT.

This clonotype is medium-sized within its sample. In a library made to pick up alpha chains, this beta chain is a stray read with a size that means little. This rearrangement joins TRBV5-4 to TRBJ1-1; possibly TRBD1 for D (6 bases). The V end was cut by 3 bases, the J end by 3 bases, with 9 bases between. This CDR3 spans 13 amino acids. From germline, CDR1 is SGHNT and CDR2 YYREEE (reference sequence). The CDR3 nucleotides read TGTGCCAGCAGCTCAGGGGTCCACACTGAAGCTTTCTTT. Translation gives CASSSGVHTEAFF.

This clonotype is judged medium-sized. This beta chain represents an off-target read in a library built for alpha chains; its size is of limited meaning. V and J are TRBV6-1 and TRBJ2-2; D not resolved. V was clipped by 10 bases and J by 0 bases, with 15 bases between them. The germline gives CDR1 MNHNS, CDR2 SASEGT. This CDR3 is 15 amino acids long. The CDR3 nucleotides are TGTGCCACCTCCAGGTCGTTCGCGAACACCGGGGAGCTGTTTTTT. Amino acids: CATSRSFANTGELFF.

In its sample, this clonotype ranks as medium-sized. The library was prepared for alpha chains; this beta chain is a stray read, so its frequency means little. The chain combines TRBV5-1 with TRBJ2-7, with no clear D. Trimming cost V 1 base and J 5 bases, with 4 bases left between them. The CDR3 has 11 residues. Germline CDR1 is SGHRS and CDR2 is YFSETQ. CDR3 protein: CASSLHHEQYF. The CDR3 nucleotides read TGCGCCAGCAGCTTGCACCACGAGCAGTACTTC.

This clonotype was observed at least ten times. Because this beta chain is a stray read in a library intended to capture alpha chains, its abundance should not be given much weight. The chain couples TRBV5-4 to TRBJ1-6, with TRBD1 matching over 8 bases. This CDR3 is built from 17 residues. CDR1 SGHNT and CDR2 YYREEE come from the germline V gene (reference sequence). V gave up 4 bases and J gave up 7 bases; unmatched junction bases: 13. The CDR3 region is CASSPGQGGFGNSPLHF. The DNA for the CDR3 is TGTGCCAGCAGCCCTGGACAGGGAGGGTTCGGGAATTCACCCCTCCACTTT.